Included here is one T cell receptor beta chain sequence, with context. This clonotype came up a few times. Which antigen it targets is not known. The input lacks base qualities; no much larger clone sits a single base away. The sample is drawn from a study of T cell repertoires in cytomegalovirus infection (dated by TCRdb to about 2019). Some background on the complete study: The peptide stimulations were aimed at well-studied HLA-B-restricted epitopes as well as recently identified HLA-C-restricted CMV epitopes, whose presentation resists viral immunomodulation. Donor HLA type was relevant to the analysis, because carriage of CMV infection together with the matching HLA type was indicated by public TCR beta signatures.

The study at large found these results: The ex vivo response was dominated by HLA-C-restricted CMV-specific TCR beta clonotypes, and the single most frequent clonotype in two of eight donors was supplied by these HLA-C-restricted clonotypes. Carriers of CMV infection plus the relevant HLA type were discriminated by the cumulative frequency of public TCR beta family members in the study cohort and in an independent approximately 350-donor cohort.

Per the germline V gene, MDHEN is the CDR1 and SYDVKM is the CDR2. Trimming removed 3 bases from V and 4 bases from J, leaving 10 bases between the germline ends. The CDR3 runs 14 amino acids, cysteine and phenylalanine included. CDR3 DNA only is kept here, 42 bases in frame from base 1. Reading the label with the study, this specimen's treatment or condition is: in vitro stimulation with specific CMV peptide epitopes to enrich CMV-specific T cells. Sequenced using an Illumina HiSeq 1500. The public sequencing data were trimmed at Q25 with fastp and processed into clonotypes with MiXCR by TCRdb, which kept only in-frame beta chains. Every entry covers one CDR3 protein and lists the most common genes and DNA from its rows. Recorded for this sample are 650,000 to 900,000 distinct CDR3 sequences; about 27% of them occurred a single time. The top ten hold about 12% of the sample.

The source was cultured CD8+ T cells from PBMCs, collected from culture after CMV antigen stimulation. Rearrangement joined TRBV28 to TRBJ2-1, with an unclear D gene assignment. This sequence originates from a human donor in good health (CMV status not recorded). Some clones in this sample may be carry-over from other donors' samples. Here the CDR3 is given as CASSLWQEYNEQFF. The DNA sequence is as follows: TGTGCCAGCAGTTTGTGGCAGGAATACAATGAGCAGTTCTTC.